This record looks at one TCR beta chain sequence and its context. This sample is drawn from a study of blood T cell repertoires in COVID-19. Study overall: Acute-phase and convalescent COVID-19 samples originated in the United States, Italy and Spain. The cDNA or gDNA used as material had been derived from T cells, B-cell-depleted T cells, or PBMCs.

The V gene's germline CDR1 is LGHNA and CDR2 YNFKEQ. CDR3 length: 18 amino acids. Unmatched junction bases numbered 17, after V lost 4 bases and J lost 5 bases. Original data processing: By means of reference gene primer amplification, nucleated cell counts were estimated. This table comes from immunoSEQ multiplex PCR, and its TCRdb copy is limited to in-frame clones, with some not included. D and trimming were read from the DNA, whereas the V and J calls and clone size are those reported in that table. The sample has 50,000 to 80,000 clones, around 80% seen once. The source of this sequence is a human donor in a cohort sampled during active COVID-19. What was sequenced was peripheral blood. V usage is TRBV4-2 and J usage is TRBJ2-5; 9 bases map to TRBD2. DNA of the CDR3: TGTGCCAGCAGCCGAAGAGAAATGCGCGGGGGGGCTTGGGAGACCCAGTACTTC. It encodes CASSRREMRGGAWETQYF.